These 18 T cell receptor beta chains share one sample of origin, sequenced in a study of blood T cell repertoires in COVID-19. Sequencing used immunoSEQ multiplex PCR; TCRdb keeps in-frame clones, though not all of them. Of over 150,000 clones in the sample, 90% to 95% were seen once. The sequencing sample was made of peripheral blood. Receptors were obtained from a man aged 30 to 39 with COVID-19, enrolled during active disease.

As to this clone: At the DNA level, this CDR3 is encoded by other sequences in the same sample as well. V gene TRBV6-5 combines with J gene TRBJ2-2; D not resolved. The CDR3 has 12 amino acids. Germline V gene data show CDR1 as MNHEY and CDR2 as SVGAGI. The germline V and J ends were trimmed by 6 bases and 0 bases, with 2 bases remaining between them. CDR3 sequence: CASSSNTGELFF. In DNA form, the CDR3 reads TGTGCCAGCAGCTCGAACACCGGGGAGCTGTTTTTT.

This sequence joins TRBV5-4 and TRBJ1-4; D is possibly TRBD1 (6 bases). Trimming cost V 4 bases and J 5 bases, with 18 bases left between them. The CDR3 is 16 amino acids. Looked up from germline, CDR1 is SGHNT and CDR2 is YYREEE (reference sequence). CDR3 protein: CASSIPTGGANEKLFF. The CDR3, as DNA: TGTGCCAGCAGCATACCTACGGGGGGCGCGAATGAAAAACTGTTTTTT.

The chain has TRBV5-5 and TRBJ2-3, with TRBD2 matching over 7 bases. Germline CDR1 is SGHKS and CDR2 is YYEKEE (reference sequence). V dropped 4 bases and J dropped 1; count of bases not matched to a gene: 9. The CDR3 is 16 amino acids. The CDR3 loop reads CASSQVSGLGTDTQYF. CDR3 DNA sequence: TGTGCCAGCAGCCAGGTTTCCGGACTAGGCACAGATACGCAGTATTTT.

The CDR3 is CASSLEIPTSGGTYEQYF. CDR3 bases: TGTGCCAGCAGCTTGGAAATCCCCACTAGCGGGGGTACCTACGAGCAGTACTTC. The chain combines TRBV5-4 with TRBJ2-7, with 11 bases lining up with TRBD2. The V gene end was trimmed by 0 bases and the J gene end by 2 bases; junction bases not matched to a gene: 10. CDR3 length: 18 amino acids. Per the germline V gene, CDR1 is SGHNT and CDR2 is YYREEE (reference sequence).

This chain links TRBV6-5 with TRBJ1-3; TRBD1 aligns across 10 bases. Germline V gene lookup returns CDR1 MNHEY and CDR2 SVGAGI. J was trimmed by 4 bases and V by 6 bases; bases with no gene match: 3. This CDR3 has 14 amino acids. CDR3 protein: CASRGQGTGNTIYF. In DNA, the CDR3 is TGTGCCAGCAGGGGACAGGGGACCGGAAACACCATATATTTT.

The CDR3 protein is CASSLTGNQPQHF. CDR3 bases: TGCGCCAGCAGCTTGACAGGGAATCAGCCCCAGCATTTT. The chain couples TRBV5-1 to TRBJ1-5; the D gene is possibly TRBD1 (6 bases). CDR3 length: 13 amino acids. Germline V gene lookup returns CDR1 SGHRS and CDR2 YFSETQ. Between the trimmed V and J ends, which lost 1 base and 4 bases, there was a span of 6 bases.

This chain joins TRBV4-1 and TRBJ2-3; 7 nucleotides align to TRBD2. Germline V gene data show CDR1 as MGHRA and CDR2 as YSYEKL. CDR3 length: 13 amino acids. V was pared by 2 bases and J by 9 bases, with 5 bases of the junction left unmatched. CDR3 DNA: TGCGCCAGCAGCCAATCTGGGGGAGGGACGCAGTATTTT. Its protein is CASSQSGGGTQYF.

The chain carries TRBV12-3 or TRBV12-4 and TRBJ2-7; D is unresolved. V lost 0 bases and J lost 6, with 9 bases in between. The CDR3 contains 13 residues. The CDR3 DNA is TGTGCCAGCAGTTTAGCGAGCCCAGGCGAGCAGTACTTC. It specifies CASSLASPGEQYF.

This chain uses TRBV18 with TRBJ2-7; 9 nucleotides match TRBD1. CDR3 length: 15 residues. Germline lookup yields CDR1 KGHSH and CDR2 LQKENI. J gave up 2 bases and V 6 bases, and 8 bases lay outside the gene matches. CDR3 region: CASSPTGGRTYEQYF. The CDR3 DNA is TGTGCCAGCTCCCCCACAGGGGGCCGCACCTACGAGCAGTACTTC.

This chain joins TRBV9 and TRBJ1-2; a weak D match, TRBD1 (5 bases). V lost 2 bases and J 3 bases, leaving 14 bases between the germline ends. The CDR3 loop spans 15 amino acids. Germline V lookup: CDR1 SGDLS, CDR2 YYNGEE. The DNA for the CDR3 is TGTGCCAGCAGCGTTTCGGGGGATTGGGACTATGGCTACACCTTC. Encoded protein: CASSVSGDWDYGYTF.

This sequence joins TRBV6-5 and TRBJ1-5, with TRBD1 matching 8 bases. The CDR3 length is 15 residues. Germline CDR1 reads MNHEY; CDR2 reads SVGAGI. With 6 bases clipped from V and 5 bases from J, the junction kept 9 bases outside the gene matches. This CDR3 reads CASSPGQGLHQPQHF. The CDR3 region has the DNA TGTGCCAGCAGCCCCGGACAGGGTTTGCATCAGCCCCAGCATTTT.

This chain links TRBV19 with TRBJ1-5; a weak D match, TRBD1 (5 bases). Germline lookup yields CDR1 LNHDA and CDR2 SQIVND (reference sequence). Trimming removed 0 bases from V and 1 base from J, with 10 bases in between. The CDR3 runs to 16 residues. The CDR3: CASSIDPGGSNQPQHF. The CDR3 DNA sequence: TGTGCCAGTAGTATAGATCCCGGGGGAAGCAATCAGCCCCAGCATTTT.

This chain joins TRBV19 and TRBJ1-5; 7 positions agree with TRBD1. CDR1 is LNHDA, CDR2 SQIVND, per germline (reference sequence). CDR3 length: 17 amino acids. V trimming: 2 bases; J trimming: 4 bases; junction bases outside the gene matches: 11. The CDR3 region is CASSIQGGPGGNQPQHF. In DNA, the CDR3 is TGTGCCAGTAGTATACAGGGGGGCCCAGGCGGGAATCAGCCCCAGCATTTT.

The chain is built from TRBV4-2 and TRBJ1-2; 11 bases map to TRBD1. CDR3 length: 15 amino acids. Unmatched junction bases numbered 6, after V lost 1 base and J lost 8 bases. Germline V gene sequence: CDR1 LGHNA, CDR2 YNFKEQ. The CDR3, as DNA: TGTGCCAGCAGCCAAGCCGGGACAGGGGGGGGAGGCTACACCTTC. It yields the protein CASSQAGTGGGGYTF.

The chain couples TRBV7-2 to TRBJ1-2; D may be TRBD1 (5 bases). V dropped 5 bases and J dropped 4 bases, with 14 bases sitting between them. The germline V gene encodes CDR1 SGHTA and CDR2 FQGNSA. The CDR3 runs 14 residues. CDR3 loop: CASSPAGRSYGYTF. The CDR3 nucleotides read TGTGCCAGCAGCCCCGCGGGACGGTCCTATGGCTACACCTTC.

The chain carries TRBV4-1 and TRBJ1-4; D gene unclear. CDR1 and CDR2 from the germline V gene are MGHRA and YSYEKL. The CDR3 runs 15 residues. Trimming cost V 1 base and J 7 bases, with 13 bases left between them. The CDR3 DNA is TGCGCCAGCAGCCAAGGTTTAGGACTCGGTGAAAAACTGTTTTTT. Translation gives CASSQGLGLGEKLFF.

In nucleotides, the CDR3 is TGTGCCAGCAGTTCAGTCACAGATACGCAGTATTTT. Translating it yields CASSSVTDTQYF. This chain links TRBV27 with TRBJ2-3, with no clear D. Deletions cut 4 bases from V and 2 bases from J, with 4 bases between. The germline gives CDR1 MNHEY, CDR2 SMNVEV (reference sequence). The CDR3 covers 12 residues.

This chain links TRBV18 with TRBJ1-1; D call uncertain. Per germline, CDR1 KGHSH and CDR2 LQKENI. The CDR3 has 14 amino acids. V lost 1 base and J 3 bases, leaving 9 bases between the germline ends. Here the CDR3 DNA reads TGTGCCAGCTCACCACGAGGGCAAGACACTGAAGCTTTCTTT. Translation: CASSPRGQDTEAFF.